This T cell receptor beta chain was identified during a study of T cells after yellow fever vaccination (dated by TCRdb to 2018 to 2020). Regarding the complete study: The SMART-Seq v4 Ultra Low Input RNA kit was used to prepare libraries from fractions with low cell numbers. Two healthy male donors, one aged 18 to 30 and one aged 30 to 40 years, were included in the cohort. Blood was collected at multiple timepoints before and after primary and secondary immunization, and bulk PBMC replicates and cell subsets were isolated. To follow T-cell clones before and after primary and booster YFV17D yellow fever vaccination, bulk TCR alpha and beta repertoires were sequenced over time. The study at large found these results: Most clones expanded after primary vaccination (around 97% of CD4 and 88% of CD8) were re-detected after the booster, suggesting that broad memory maintenance occurred. Only a couple of donors were included in the study, so the extent to which the findings can be generalized is limited. The secondary T-cell response was found to be weaker but faster than the primary response, with a peak reached on day 5 rather than on day 15. FACS-sorted repertoires could contain abundant contaminating clonotypes from the bulk population, so computational filtering was required. A small share of clonotypes was detected in both CD4 and CD8 compartments, with the overlap likely arising from convergent recombination.

This sample was sequenced with an Illumina NovaSeq 6000. Synthesis of TCR cDNA relied on 5'RACE template switching, a step that introduced a universal primer site along with unique molecular identifiers. Priming for cDNA synthesis came from both the TCR alpha and TCR beta constant segments. Libraries were amplified in two PCR steps, with sample barcodes and sequencing adapters added in the second step. Sequencing of libraries was done on Illumina HiSeq 2500 (2x100 bp) or NovaSeq (2x150 bp). The original pipeline was this. MIGEC handled demultiplexing of reads and collapsing into UMI consensus sequences, while MiXCR performed V(D)J alignment. Using edgeR on replicate PBMC samples, clonotypes were called vaccine-responding if FDR was below 0.01 and the log2 fold change was above 5 up to day 15. Bulk clonotypes were assigned CD4 or CD8 identity according to which sequenced CD4 or CD8 repertoire held them at higher abundance. TCRdb applied fastp at Q25 and MiXCR to the public reads, then kept only in-frame beta chains. Identical CDR3 proteins give one entry, which carries the most common genes and DNA. The V and J calls come from TCRdb's annotation, not from the publication. The sample table records roughly 350,000 distinct CDR3 sequences; over 4% of these occur just once. Clones ranked in the top ten supply under 30% of the sample.

At least ten counts were recorded for this clonotype. The specificity of this receptor is unknown. Base quality data are lacking; no much larger clone is found one base away. Read against the paper, the sample's treatment or condition label means: live attenuated yellow fever vaccine strain. At each blood-draw timepoint, two biological replicates of bulk PBMCs were collected. A standard Ficoll-Paque protocol was used to isolate PBMCs from peripheral blood. TriZol was used to extract RNA from bulk PBMCs, from CD4 and CD8 fractions, and from dextramer-positive and dextramer-negative fractions. Taken from the germline V gene (reference sequence), the CDR1 and CDR2 loops are LGHDT and YNNKEL. V is shortened by 4 bases, J by 2 bases, and the region joining them spans 11 bases. Including the terminal cysteine and phenylalanine, the CDR3 comprises 14 residues. The kept DNA is CDR3 alone, 42 bases in frame from the first base.

The source was PBMCs, collected 5 days after the yellow fever booster vaccination. The origin of this receptor is a man aged 18 to 30 who received the YFV17D yellow fever vaccine. In this chain, TRBV3-1 is recombined with TRBJ1-1; perhaps TRBD1 is the D gene, with 5 bases matching. Here the CDR3 is given as CASSRGVGNTEAFF. The DNA sequence is TGTGCCAGCAGCCGAGGGGTCGGTAACACTGAAGCTTTCTTT.